These 15 T cell receptor beta chains were sequenced from one sample in a study of Graves' ophthalmopathy and Graves' hyperthyroidism. Amplification of TCR beta CDR3 regions used RNA transcripts. HTBI primers served in a first-round RT-PCR, which a second-round multiplex PCR followed. MiXCR, applied by TCRdb to the multiplex PCR reads, yields one record per CDR3 protein. The sample has some 210,000 distinct CDR3 sequences, under 30% seen once. Sequences were obtained from peripheral blood. The source is a man in his fifties with Graves' ophthalmopathy.

There are many counts of this clonotype. The rearrangement links TRBV12-3 or TRBV12-4 to TRBJ2-7, with TRBD2 matching 11 bases. V trimming: 6 bases; J trimming: 5 bases; junction bases outside the gene matches: 18. The CDR3 sequence is 18 residues long. Written as DNA, the CDR3 is TGTGCCAGCAGCGCGAGCCGAACTAGCGGGAGAGTAGTCCACGAGCAGTACTTC. Translating gives CASSASRTSGRVVHEQYF.

In this sample, this clonotype turned up once. The CDR3 DNA sequence: TGTGCCAGCAGCCCCTGGGGCCGCAGGGAGCAGTACTTC. This translates into CASSPWGRREQYF. The chain joins TRBV11-3 to TRBJ2-7; tentatively, D is TRBD1 (5 bases). Per the germline V gene, CDR1 is SGHNT and CDR2 is YENEEA. The CDR3 extends over 13 amino acids. V lost 5 bases, J lost 7 bases, and 15 bases lay in between.

V gene TRBV6-2 or TRBV6-3 combines with J gene TRBJ2-6; TRBD2 is a possible D gene (7 bases). Germline V gene sequence: CDR1 MNHEY, CDR2 SVGEGT. Trimming removed 6 bases from V and 1 base from J, with 16 bases in between. The CDR3 contains 17 residues. The CDR3 nucleotides are TGTGCCAGCAGCCGTATCAGGGGAGGGTCTGGGGCCAACGTCCTGACTTTC. This gives the protein CASSRIRGGSGANVLTF.

Ten or more counts support this clonotype. The J gene is TRBJ2-3, the V gene TRBV28; a weak D match, TRBD2 (5 bases). V was pared by 2 bases and J by 2 bases, with 11 bases between. The CDR3 length is 15 residues. Per germline, CDR1 MDHEN and CDR2 SYDVKM. CDR3 nucleotide sequence: TGTGCCAGCAGTTTAATACTAGAGTCCACAGATACGCAGTATTTT. Its translation: CASSLILESTDTQYF.

This clonotype was observed at least ten times. In DNA form, the CDR3 reads TGTGCCAGCAGCTTCGACGCTCCGTATAGCGGGAGGGAGGACATTCAGTACTTC. Its protein is CASSFDAPYSGREDIQYF. This chain connects TRBV7-2 to TRBJ2-4, with TRBD2 matching 11 bases. V shed 3 bases and J 8 bases; nucleotides not matched to a gene: 15. Germline values: CDR1 SGHTA, CDR2 FQGNSA. The CDR3 sequence is 18 residues long.

This clonotype was observed a single time. The chain combines TRBV9 with TRBJ2-3, with D possibly being TRBD2 (5 bases). Trimming removed 3 bases from V and 1 base from J, with 12 bases in between. Looked up from germline, CDR1 is SGDLS and CDR2 is YYNGEE. The length of the CDR3 is 15 residues. The CDR3 spells CASSEWAGRTDTQYF. The CDR3 coding sequence is TGTGCCAGCAGCGAGTGGGCGGGCCGCACAGATACGCAGTATTTT.

This clonotype has a count of ten or more. The chain carries TRBV13 and TRBJ2-7; perhaps TRBD2 as D (6 bases). Germline V gene lookup returns CDR1 PRHDT and CDR2 FYEKMQ (reference sequence). V was cut by 2 bases and J by 3 bases, with 14 bases left in between. This CDR3 comprises 15 residues. In DNA, the CDR3 is TGTGCCAGCAGCTTACTGGCCGGGGGAATCTACGAGCAGTACTTC. Residues: CASSLLAGGIYEQYF.

The chain is built from TRBV12-3 or TRBV12-4 and TRBJ2-7, with TRBD2 identical over 12 bases. Trimming removed 6 bases from V and 7 bases from J; junction bases left unmatched: 4. This CDR3 has 13 residues. The CDR3 bases are TGTGCCAGCAGGACTAGCGGGAGTCGGGAGCAGTACTTC. This translates into CASRTSGSREQYF.

This clonotype was detected many times. The chain has TRBV20-1 and TRBJ2-7; tentatively, D is TRBD1 or TRBD2 (5 bases each). V was shortened by 1 base and J by 0 bases, with 13 bases between the two germline ends. CDR1 and CDR2 (germline): DFQATT, SNEGSKA (reference sequence). The CDR3 is 15 amino acids. The CDR3 region has the DNA TGCAGTGCTAGAGGGGGACGGGCCTTCTCCTACGAGCAGTACTTC. Translating it yields CSARGGRAFSYEQYF.

The sample holds many counts of this clonotype. The rearrangement links TRBV7-8 to TRBJ2-7; weak D call: TRBD2 (6 bases). With 1 base removed from V and 1 base from J, the gap between germline ends came to 17 bases. The CDR3 is 17 residues long. Germline CDR1 SGHVS, CDR2 FQNEAQ. CDR3 sequence: CASSLVGTGGESYEQYF. The CDR3 nucleotides read TGTGCCAGCAGCTTAGTAGGTACCGGGGGAGAGTCCTACGAGCAGTACTTC.

This clonotype was detected many times. This sequence joins TRBV6-1 and TRBJ2-3, with D unresolved. The germline V and J ends were trimmed by 9 bases and 1 base, with 8 bases remaining between them. The CDR3 covers 12 residues. Germline CDR1 and CDR2: MNHNS and SASEGT. In DNA form, the CDR3 reads TGTGCCAGTGACGCGGGCACAGATACGCAGTATTTT. It encodes CASDAGTDTQYF.

This clonotype was detected many times. V and J are TRBV30 and TRBJ2-2; a possible D gene is TRBD2 (5 bases). The V end lost 2 bases, the J end lost 6 bases, and 16 bases lay between the germline ends. CDR3 length: 15 residues. Germline loops: CDR1 GTSNPN, CDR2 SVGIG (reference sequence). CDR3 sequence reads: CAWSWSERVAGELFF. Here the CDR3 DNA reads TGTGCCTGGAGTTGGTCTGAGAGGGTTGCCGGGGAGCTGTTTTTT.

The rearrangement links TRBV25-1 to TRBJ2-5; D is possibly TRBD1 (5 bases). Trimming removed 5 bases from V and 4 bases from J, with 8 bases in between. The CDR3 is 12 residues long. In germline, CDR1 is MGHDK, CDR2 SYGVNS. The CDR3 DNA follows: TGTGCCAGCAGTCTAGGGGCAGAGACCCAGTACTTC. The encoded protein is CASSLGAETQYF. The variable domain in full, with the rest retrieved from reference TRBV25-1 and TRBJ2-5, is EADIYQTPRYLVIGTGKKITLECSQTMGHDKMYWYQQDPGMELHLIHYSYGVNSTEKGDLSSESTVSRIRTEHFPLTLESARPSHTSQYLCASSLGAETQYFGPGTRLLVL.

The chain combines TRBV6-5 with TRBJ1-1; D is unclear. The CDR3 has 13 amino acids. Between the trimmed V and J ends, which lost 0 bases and 7 bases, there was a span of 9 bases. Per the germline V gene, CDR1 is MNHEY and CDR2 is SVGAGI. This CDR3 reads CASSYSSFGEAFF. The CDR3 DNA sequence: TGTGCCAGCAGTTACTCGAGCTTCGGTGAAGCTTTCTTT.

A remark on this clonotype: This likely comes from a read error, as the CDR3 has no conserved phenylalanine or tryptophan at its end. The gene calls are TRBV7-9 and TRBJ2-7; maybe TRBD2 (5 bases). Germline V gene lookup returns CDR1 SEHNR and CDR2 FQNEAQ (reference sequence). The CDR3 consists of 14 residues. V lost 8 bases to trimming and J lost 0 bases, with 14 bases between them. The CDR3 sequence: CASGVERFSYEQYL. The DNA of the CDR3 is TGTGCCAGCGGGGTGGAGCGGTTCTCCTACGAGCAGTACCTC.